This T cell receptor beta chain was sequenced for a study of T cells in Graves' hyperthyroidism and ophthalmopathy. V lost 4 bases, J lost 7 bases, and 6 bases stayed unmatched. This CDR3 region has 14 residues. Looked up from germline, CDR1 is GTSNPN and CDR2 is SVGIG (reference sequence). RNA transcripts yielded amplified TCR beta CDR3 regions. When the TCR CDR3 underwent first-round RT-PCR, the HTBI primer set was used. A single record per CDR3 protein comes from TCRdb applying MiXCR to the multiplex PCR reads. The table shows more than 550,000 distinct CDR3 sequences, with around a sixth occurring only once. Broader study findings: The model identified upcoming ophthalmopathy a median roughly 6 months ahead of onset.

The table lists this clonotype with many counts. Antigen specificity is unknown. Together with thyroid ultrasound, orbital computed tomography, serum thyroxine and TRAb, clinical symptoms were used for diagnoses. The sample, blood from the first hyperthyroidism diagnosis, precedes any ophthalmopathy symptoms. Sequenced input: blood. The V call is TRBV30, the J call TRBJ1-6; 8 bases line up with TRBD1. The source of this sequence is a woman aged 50 to 60 with Graves' hyperthyroidism that later progressed to Graves' ophthalmopathy. The CDR3 nucleotides are TGTGCCTGGACCGACAGGGGTCCGAATTCACCCCTCCACTTT. This translates into CAWTDRGPNSPLHF.